The 10 T cell receptor beta chains reported below all come from one sample, sequenced in a study of OX40 agonist ivuxolimab in advanced cancers. Measured with immunoSEQ multiplex PCR; TCRdb has only the in-frame clones, and not every one. The sample shows around 76,000 clones, roughly nine tenths of them seen only once. The sequenced sample was CD4+ or CD8+ T cells sorted from blood, obtained in a trial of the OX40 agonist ivuxolimab. These receptor sequences come from an adult with an advanced solid tumor such as melanoma, head and neck, liver or kidney cancer.

The V gene is TRBV6-5, the J gene TRBJ1-4, with D possibly TRBD1 on 6 matching bases. This CDR3 spans 15 amino acids. Trimming removed 7 bases from V and 10 bases from J, with 22 bases in between. Germline V lookup: CDR1 MNHEY, CDR2 SVGAGI. CDR3 nucleotide sequence: TGTGCCAGCAACACCAACAGGGTGGGTTCCGCAAAACTGTTTTTT. Protein: CASNTNRVGSAKLFF.

V gene TRBV28 combines with J gene TRBJ1-2, with a tentative D call TRBD1 (5 bases). The V gene's germline CDR1 is MDHEN and CDR2 SYDVKM. V was trimmed by 5 bases and J by 7 bases, leaving 20 bases between them. The CDR3 loop spans 15 amino acids. Written as DNA, the CDR3 is TGTGCCAGCAGTCCCCCCTCTCCGGGGAGGGGTGGCTACACCTTC. Amino acids: CASSPPSPGRGGYTF.

The chain couples TRBV9 to TRBJ2-5, with 7 bases lining up with TRBD2. After removal of 4 bases from V and 4 bases from J, the junction contained 16 bases not matched to a gene. CDR3 size: 17 residues. The germline V gene has CDR1 SGDLS and CDR2 YYNGEE. CDR3 sequence reads: CASSPQSWGGGGETQYF. CDR3 bases: TGTGCCAGCAGCCCTCAGTCTTGGGGGGGAGGAGGAGAGACCCAGTACTTC.

The rearrangement joins TRBV7-2 to TRBJ1-6, with D unclear. This CDR3 region has 12 residues. V lost 1 base, J lost 10 bases, and 5 bases lay in between. Germline loops: CDR1 SGHTA, CDR2 FQGNSA. This chain's CDR3 is CASSLVLSPLHF. CDR3 nucleotides: TGTGCCAGCAGCTTAGTCCTCTCACCCCTCCACTTT.

V is TRBV7-3 and J is TRBJ2-3; no clear D gene. V lost 7 bases and J lost 4, with 12 bases in between. Looked up from germline, CDR1 is SGHTA and CDR2 is FQGTGA. The CDR3 length is 13 residues. The CDR3 DNA follows: TGTGCCAGCAACAAAGGGCCAGCAGATACGCAGTATTTT. This codes for CASNKGPADTQYF.

This sequence joins TRBV5-1 and TRBJ2-5, with 8 nucleotides matching TRBD1. With V trimmed by 4 bases and J by 2 bases, 4 bases remained unmatched. The length of the CDR3 is 14 residues. CDR1 SGHRS and CDR2 YFSETQ come from the germline V gene. The CDR3 protein is CASSLRGPQETQYF. In DNA form, the CDR3 reads TGCGCCAGCAGCCTCAGGGGGCCACAAGAGACCCAGTACTTC.

Worth noting for this clone: Compared with germline, one end of the junction differs, possibly owing to a read error. The rearrangement links TRBV19 to TRBJ2-1, with 8 bases that match TRBD1. This CDR3 has 13 residues. Germline V gene lookup returns CDR1 LNHDA and CDR2 SQIVND (reference sequence). The CDR3 DNA reads as TGTGCCAGTAGTAGGGGACAGGCAGCCGCTAGGGTCTTC. It encodes CASSRGQAAARVF.

The chain joins TRBV10-3 to TRBJ1-1; 11 nucleotides agree with TRBD1. V gave up 6 bases and J gave up 0 bases; unmatched junction bases: 6. The CDR3 has 16 residues. Germline loops: CDR1 ENHRY, CDR2 SYGVKD. CDR3 residues: CAISSGTGGMNTEAFF. As DNA, the CDR3 is TGTGCCATCAGCAGCGGGACAGGGGGTATGAACACTGAAGCTTTCTTT.

The V and J genes are TRBV28 and TRBJ1-3; 9 bases map to TRBD1. Germline loops: CDR1 MDHEN, CDR2 SYDVKM. The CDR3 totals 16 residues. The junction had 2 bases not matched to a gene; V was cut back by 1 base and J by 1 base. The CDR3: CASSLYGQGSGNTIYF. DNA for the CDR3: TGTGCCAGCAGTTTATACGGACAGGGGTCTGGAAACACCATATATTTT.

This chain connects TRBV18 to TRBJ2-3, with TRBD2 matching 14 bases. Trimming cost V 4 bases and J 3 bases; bases outside gene matches: 3. Per the germline V gene, CDR1 is KGHSH and CDR2 is LQKENI. CDR3 length: 16 amino acids. DNA for the CDR3: TGTGCCAGCTCACTCCGACTAGCGGGAGGGACAGATACGCAGTATTTT. As protein: CASSLRLAGGTDTQYF.